This T cell receptor (beta chain) came from a study of response to subunit inactivated influenza vaccine. Study results and limitations: That few new T cells are recruited by each seasonal influenza vaccination was the authors' suggestion.

The ends were cut back, 5 bases at V and 11 bases at J, with 12 bases in the middle. The CDR3 is 10 amino acids. CDR1 and CDR2 (germline): SQVTM, ANQGSEA. In regard to this clonotype: Its target is unknown.

TCRdb independently ran MiXCR on the RT-PCR reads; one entry per CDR3 protein. The data contain over 800,000 distinct CDR3 sequences, 21% of them singletons. The sample consisted of PBMCs from blood, taken roughly 5 days after vaccination. This clonotype originated in a man aged 50-60 years who received an inactivated influenza vaccine. The chain combines TRBV29-1 with TRBJ1-2; D unclear. The CDR3 here is CSVLVGGYTF. CDR3 nucleotides: TGCAGCGTTCTTGTAGGAGGATACACCTTC.